This TCR beta chain was retrieved from a study of blood T cell repertoires in COVID-19. The wider study: The analysed material was cDNA or gDNA that came from T cells, B-cell-depleted T cells, or PBMCs.

The CDR3 consists of 15 residues. From germline, CDR1 is MGHDK and CDR2 SYGVNS. The V gene lost 3 bases and the J gene lost 1 base, with 12 bases spanning the gap. Seattle researchers signed up patients amid active infection and tracked them longitudinally. Study processing details: Estimation of nucleated cell counts relied on the amplification of reference gene primers. Here immunoSEQ multiplex PCR was the method, and the copy in TCRdb shows in-frame clones only, minus some. V, J and clone size are those of that table, while D and trimming were read from the DNA. The sample has about 150,000 clones, roughly 84% seen once.

The sample was peripheral blood. This sequence originates from a man aged 25 to 40 with COVID-19, enrolled during active disease. J is TRBJ1-1 and V is TRBV25-1, with D perhaps TRBD1 (5 bases). In nucleotides, the CDR3 is TGTGCCAGCAGTGACCCCGGACACTCGAACACTGAAGCTTTCTTT. Encoded protein: CASSDPGHSNTEAFF.